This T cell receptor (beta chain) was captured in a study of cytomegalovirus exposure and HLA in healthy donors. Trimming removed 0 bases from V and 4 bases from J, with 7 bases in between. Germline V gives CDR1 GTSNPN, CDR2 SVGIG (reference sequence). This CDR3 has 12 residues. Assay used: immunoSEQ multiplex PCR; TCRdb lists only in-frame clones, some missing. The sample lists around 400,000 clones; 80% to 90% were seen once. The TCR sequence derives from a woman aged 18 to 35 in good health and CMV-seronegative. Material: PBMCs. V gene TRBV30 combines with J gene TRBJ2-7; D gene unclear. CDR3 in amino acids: CAWSVKEYEQYF. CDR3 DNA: TGTGCCTGGAGTGTAAAGGAGTACGAGCAGTACTTC.